The rows below give T cell receptor beta chains drawn from one sample of a study of blood T cell repertoires in COVID-19. Produced via immunoSEQ multiplex PCR; TCRdb's table is partial and in-frame only. The table shows about 180,000 clones, with about three quarters occurring only once. Sequenced sample: peripheral blood. Receptor source: a woman older than 75 with COVID-19, enrolled during active disease. The CDR3 runs from the conserved cysteine through the conserved F or W. D genes are given only for firm matches. Clone size is given for some rows only: seen once, a few or many times, or a class if the clone is expanded.

j_gene | d_gene | abundance | v_gene | CDR3nt | CDR3aa
TRBJ1-2 | - | - | TRBV10-3 | TGTGCCATCCTAGTGGGTAACTATGGCTACACCTTC | CAILVGNYGYTF
TRBJ1-4 | TRBD1 | once | TRBV4-3 | TGCGCCAGCAGCCAAGTTTTAGGGGGCAGGGAAAAACTGTTTTTT | CASSQVLGGREKLFF
TRBJ2-1 | - | - | TRBV9 | TGTGCCAGCTCCCGTGAGAGGTCGGGGTTCTCCTACAATGAGCAGTTCTTC | CASSRERSGFSYNEQFF
TRBJ2-3 | - | - | TRBV29-1 | TGCAGCGTTGAAGGCGCGGCACCCCAGCCCACAGATACGCAGTATTTT | CSVEGAAPQPTDTQYF
TRBJ2-7 | TRBD2 | - | TRBV11-2 | TGTGCCAGCAGCGTGGCCGGGACTAGTGTCTACGAGCAGTACTTC | CASSVAGTSVYEQYF
TRBJ2-7 | - | - | TRBV2 | TGTGCCAGCAGTGAAGTCGGTGGCTCCTACGAGCAGTACTTC | CASSEVGGSYEQYF
TRBJ1-2 | TRBD1 | few | TRBV19 | TGTGCCAGTAGTATGTCGACAGGGGGCTATGGCTACACCTTC | CASSMSTGGYGYTF
TRBJ2-2 | - | - | TRBV7-2 | TGTGCCAGCGGAAGGAGGAGTGGCACCGGGGAGCTGTTTTTT | CASGRRSGTGELFF
TRBJ2-5 | - | - | TRBV2 | TGTGCCAGCAGCGTGCCTAGTGGTGCGACCCAGTACTTC | CASSVPSGATQYF
TRBJ2-1 | TRBD2 | - | TRBV11-1 | TGTGCCAGCAGCTCGACAGCGGGGGGGCCGCGGAATGAGCAGTTCTTC | CASSSTAGGPRNEQFF
TRBJ2-7 | TRBD1 | few | TRBV5-6 | TGTGCCAGCAGCCCCGGGACAGGGAATCGCGAGCAGTACTTC | CASSPGTGNREQYF
TRBJ1-5 | - | - | TRBV19 | TGTGCCAGTAGTATTTCAGTAAATCAGCCCCAGCATTTT | CASSISVNQPQHF
TRBJ1-2 | TRBD1 | few | TRBV10-3 | TGTGCCATCAGTGAGTCGACAGGGGGCGGCGGCTACACCTTC | CAISESTGGGGYTF
TRBJ1-1 | - | - | TRBV7-9 | TGTGCCAGCCGCCGGGGGAGGTCGGACACTGAAGCTTTCTTT | CASRRGRSDTEAFF
TRBJ2-5 | - | - | TRBV27 | TGTGCCAGCAGTTTTTCCAGGGGAGAGACCCAGTACTTC | CASSFSRGETQYF
TRBJ2-1 | TRBD1 | - | TRBV27 | TGTGCCAGCAGTTTGGGACAGAACTACAATGAGCAGTTCTTC | CASSLGQNYNEQFF
TRBJ2-7 | TRBD1 | - | TRBV20-1 | TGCAGTGCTAGTTCGGACAGGGGGGTAGAGCAGAACTTC | CSASSDRGVEQNF
TRBJ2-7 | - | many | TRBV29-1 | TGCAGCGTTGAACTCCTTTACGAGCAGTACTTC | CSVELLYEQYF
TRBJ1-6 | - | - | TRBV10-3 | TGTGCCATCAGCGGGGTCAGCTCACCCCTCCACTTT | CAISGVSSPLHF
TRBJ1-1 | - | - | TRBV5-6 | TGTGCCAGCAGCTTGTACTTGAACACTGAAGCTTTCTTT | CASSLYLNTEAFF
TRBJ2-2 | - | few | TRBV6-2/TRBV6-3 | TGTGCCAGCAGTGACGCGGGGGCGGACACCGGGGAGCTGTTTTTT | CASSDAGADTGELFF
TRBJ2-3 | TRBD2 | - | TRBV4-2 | TGTGCCAGCAGCTCAGAGGGAGCGGGAGGCCCGGGCGATACGCAGTATTTT | CASSSEGAGGPGDTQYF
TRBJ2-7 | TRBD2 | - | TRBV5-1 | TGCGCCAGCAGCCGGACTAGCGGGAGAATTTACGAGCAGTACTTC | CASSRTSGRIYEQYF
TRBJ2-7 | - | - | TRBV4-1 | TGCGCCAGCAGCCAAGATTCATTAGGGGGCTACGAGCAGTACTTC | CASSQDSLGGYEQYF
TRBJ2-5 | - | - | TRBV29-1 | TGCAGCGTCGAGTACCAAGAGACCCAGTACTTC | CSVEYQETQYF
TRBJ1-1 | - | - | TRBV12-3/TRBV12-4 | TGTGCCAGCAGCCCCCAGGGGAACACTGAAGCTTTCTTT | CASSPQGNTEAFF
TRBJ2-7 | TRBD2 | - | TRBV7-9 | TGTGCCAGCAGCCTCGGGACTAGCGGAGGGGACGAGCAGTACTTC | CASSLGTSGGDEQYF
TRBJ2-7 | - | - | TRBV6-1 | TGTGCCAGCAGTGAATACAGGGACGACGAGCAGTACTTC | CASSEYRDDEQYF
TRBJ1-1 | - | - | TRBV19 | TGTGCCAGTAGTATGAGGAGGGGCACTGAAGCTTTCTTT | CASSMRRGTEAFF
TRBJ1-4 | TRBD1 | - | TRBV9 | TGTGCCAGCAGCTCGGGGACAGGGAGTGAAAAACTGTTTTTT | CASSSGTGSEKLFF
TRBJ1-1 | - | once | TRBV5-4 | TGTGCCAGCAGCCCGGCCCGGGGGATCACTGAAGCTTTCTTT | CASSPARGITEAFF
TRBJ2-1 | TRBD2 | few | TRBV3-1/TRBV3-2 | TGTGCCAGCAGCCAAGGTCTAGCGGGTTACTCCTACAATGAGCAGTTCTTC | CASSQGLAGYSYNEQFF
TRBJ1-1 | - | few | TRBV14 | TGTGCCAGCAGGGGCTGGATCACTGAAGCTTTCTTT | CASRGWITEAFF
TRBJ1-1 | - | - | TRBV30 | TGTGCCTGGGGTAGAAACACTGAAGCTTTCTTT | CAWGRNTEAFF
TRBJ1-6 | - | - | TRBV7-2 | TGTGCCAGCAGCTTCTCAACAGGGTTTAATTCACCCCTCCACTTT | CASSFSTGFNSPLHF
TRBJ1-4 | - | once | TRBV12-5 | TGTGCTAGTGGTTTGGGGCCTACAGGTAATGAAAAACTGTTTTTT | CASGLGPTGNEKLFF
TRBJ2-1 | TRBD2 | - | TRBV28 | TGTGCCAGCAGTTCCCTAGTAGCGGGAGTTAGCCTCTCGGTCGCTGAGCAGTTCTTC | CASSSLVAGVSLSVAEQFF
TRBJ1-2 | - | - | TRBV27 | TGTGCCGGATCGGAAGGGGACATTGGACATGGCTACACCTTC | CAGSEGDIGHGYTF
TRBJ2-3 | - | once | TRBV2 | TGTGCCAGCAGTGAATTAGGGAGTCTAAGCACAGATACGCAGTATTTT | CASSELGSLSTDTQYF
TRBJ2-3 | - | - | TRBV6-5 | TGTGCCAGCAGTTACTTTGCGGGAAGGAGCACAGATACGCAGTATTTT | CASSYFAGRSTDTQYF
TRBJ2-5 | - | - | TRBV11-3 | TGTGCCAGCAGCTCAACTAGTTCAGAGACCCAGTACTTC | CASSSTSSETQYF
TRBJ2-7 | - | - | TRBV21-1 | TGTGCCAGCAGCAAAAGGGGGAGGGGACAGGGACCGAGAGGCTACGAGCAGTACTTC | CASSKRGRGQGPRGYEQYF
TRBJ2-1 | TRBD2 | - | TRBV5-1 | TGCGCCAGCAGCTTGGACGTCCGGCGGGGGAATAGCTCCTACAATGAGCAGTTCTTC | CASSLDVRRGNSSYNEQFF
TRBJ2-3 | TRBD2 | - | TRBV5-4 | TGTGCCAGCAGCGCAGGGACTAGCGGGAAGGGGGAGGCAGATACGCAGTATTTT | CASSAGTSGKGEADTQYF
TRBJ2-7 | - | - | TRBV29-1 | TGCAGCGCACGAGCAGGCTACGAGCAGTACTTC | CSARAGYEQYF
TRBJ1-4 | - | - | TRBV15 | TGTGCCACCAGCAGAGATCGGCAGGCTAATGAAAAACTGTTTTTT | CATSRDRQANEKLFF
TRBJ2-7 | - | - | TRBV3-1/TRBV3-2 | TGTGCCAGCAGCCAAGGAAGGGGTACAGGAGCCTACGAGCAGTACTTC | CASSQGRGTGAYEQYF
TRBJ2-5 | TRBD1 | - | TRBV5-1 | TGCGCCAGCAGCTTGTTTGGGGACAGGGTGGAGACCCAGTACTTC | CASSLFGDRVETQYF
TRBJ2-1 | TRBD2 | - | TRBV2 | TGTGCCAGCAGTGAGTTAGCGGGAGGGCGATATGAGCAGTTCTTC | CASSELAGGRYEQFF
TRBJ1-3 | - | - | TRBV4-2 | TGTGCCAGCAGCCAAGATCGAACCAGCTCTGGAAACACCATATATTTT | CASSQDRTSSGNTIYF
TRBJ2-1 | TRBD1 | - | TRBV12-3/TRBV12-4 | TGTGCCAGCAGTTTCGGACAGGGCGATGAGCAGTTCTTC | CASSFGQGDEQFF